A single sample is the source of the 8 T cell receptor beta chains below, sequenced in a study of cytomegalovirus exposure and HLA in healthy donors. A multiplex PCR was run with 60 Vbeta primers and 13 Jbeta primers. Here immunoSEQ multiplex PCR was the method, and the copy in TCRdb shows in-frame clones only, minus some. Altogether roughly 160,000 clones are present, roughly 85% being singletons, with the ten largest covering roughly 1.3%. Sequenced material: PBMCs. These receptors were collected from a man aged 25-40 years in good health and CMV-seronegative.

This clone appeared once. The V gene is TRBV28, the J gene TRBJ2-1, with D unresolved. V gave up 5 bases and J gave up 0 bases, with 8 bases separating them. The CDR3 covers 14 residues. Germline CDR1 is MDHEN and CDR2 is SYDVKM. The CDR3 DNA is TGTGCCAGCAGTCCACAGAGCTCCTACAATGAGCAGTTCTTC. Translating gives CASSPQSSYNEQFF.

J is TRBJ2-1 and V is TRBV15; 11 bases agree with TRBD2. The CDR3 is made up of 15 amino acids. V lost 1 base and J lost 6; bases outside the gene matches: 2. The germline V gene has CDR1 LNHNV and CDR2 YYDKDF (reference sequence). CDR3 nucleotides: TGTGCCACCAGCAGAGTGGGGACTAGCGGCAATGAGCAGTTCTTC. It translates to CATSRVGTSGNEQFF.

This chain connects TRBV5-4 to TRBJ2-1; D may be TRBD1 (5 bases). This CDR3 is 13 amino acids long. V was cut by 10 bases and J by 3 bases, with 14 bases left in between. Germline V gene lookup returns CDR1 SGHNT and CDR2 YYREEE (reference sequence). For the CDR3, the DNA is TGTGCCGGAAGGGGAACGAACTACAATGAGCAGTTCTTC. The encoded protein is CAGRGTNYNEQFF.

This clone occurred once. The chain carries TRBV4-3 and TRBJ1-5, with 8 bases fitting TRBD1. After removal of 2 bases from V and 4 bases from J, the junction contained 10 bases not matched to a gene. The CDR3 runs 17 residues. Germline V gene lookup returns CDR1 LGHNA and CDR2 YSLEER. Here the CDR3 reads CASSQNPDRGVNQPQHF. Written as DNA, the CDR3 is TGCGCCAGCAGCCAAAACCCCGACAGGGGAGTGAATCAGCCCCAGCATTTT.

The chain has TRBV29-1 and TRBJ1-2; D gene uncertain. V was clipped by 6 bases and J by 0 bases, with 17 bases between them. The CDR3 extends over 15 amino acids. CDR1 is SQVTM and CDR2 is ANQGSEA in the germline V gene. CDR3 region: CSVSGGRSTNYGYTF. The CDR3 DNA reads TGCAGCGTCTCTGGAGGTAGATCTACTAACTATGGCTACACCTTC.

The chain couples TRBV7-8 to TRBJ2-7; TRBD1 is a possible D gene (6 bases). The V gene lost 2 bases and the J gene lost 2 bases, with 16 bases spanning the gap. From germline, CDR1 is SGHVS and CDR2 FQNEAQ. The CDR3 has 16 amino acids. The CDR3 region has the DNA TGTGCCAGCAGCTTAAGGTCCAGGGGAGCTCCCTACGAGCAGTACTTC. This codes for CASSLRSRGAPYEQYF.

The V gene is TRBV5-4, the J gene TRBJ1-2; 8 bases are a match to TRBD1. The CDR3 covers 16 residues. Germline V CDR1 and CDR2: SGHNT, YYREEE (reference sequence). V shed 5 bases, J shed 0 bases, and the junction held 9 bases outside the gene matches. CDR3 sequence: CASRRGQGSSNYGYTF. The CDR3 DNA sequence: TGTGCCAGCAGACGTGGACAGGGATCTTCTAACTATGGCTACACCTTC.

V usage is TRBV28 and J usage is TRBJ1-1; 7 bases align to TRBD1. V lost 6 bases, J lost 11 bases, and 9 bases stayed unmatched. CDR3 length: 12 residues. Germline V gene data show CDR1 as MDHEN and CDR2 as SYDVKM. The CDR3 region is CASRDPTGFAFF. The CDR3 nucleotides read TGTGCCAGCAGGGATCCGACAGGGTTTGCTTTCTTT.